What follows is one T cell receptor beta chain and its context. What it binds is unknown. Graves' hyperthyroidism without ophthalmopathy progression within 18 months was termed stable. Newly diagnosed patients aged 18 to 65 had hyperthyroidism of under 2 months' duration. These data originate in a study of T cells in Graves' hyperthyroidism and ophthalmopathy. General study points: Before onset, by a median of about seven months, the model predicted ophthalmopathy. Classification by a 13 V-J model distinguished ophthalmopathy from stable hyperthyroidism.

Trimming pared 2 bases from V and 8 bases from J, leaving 7 bases between. This CDR3 contains 12 residues. CDR1 and CDR2 from the germline V gene are SGDLS and YYNGEE. There were TCR beta CDR3 regions amplified from RNA transcripts. During a first-round RT-PCR of the TCR CDR3, the HTBI primer set was used. From the multiplex PCR reads, TCRdb called clonotypes with MiXCR, one entry per CDR3 protein. The sample yields 530,000 or so distinct CDR3 sequences, under 60% seen once. Sequencing was carried out using peripheral blood or thyroid tissue (not recorded which). The rearrangement uses TRBV9 and TRBJ2-2; D remains unclear. This clonotype was sampled from a woman under 30 with Graves' hyperthyroidism. CDR3 protein: CASSVDSGELFF. The CDR3 nucleotides are TGTGCCAGCAGCGTTGACTCGGGGGAGCTGTTTTTT.